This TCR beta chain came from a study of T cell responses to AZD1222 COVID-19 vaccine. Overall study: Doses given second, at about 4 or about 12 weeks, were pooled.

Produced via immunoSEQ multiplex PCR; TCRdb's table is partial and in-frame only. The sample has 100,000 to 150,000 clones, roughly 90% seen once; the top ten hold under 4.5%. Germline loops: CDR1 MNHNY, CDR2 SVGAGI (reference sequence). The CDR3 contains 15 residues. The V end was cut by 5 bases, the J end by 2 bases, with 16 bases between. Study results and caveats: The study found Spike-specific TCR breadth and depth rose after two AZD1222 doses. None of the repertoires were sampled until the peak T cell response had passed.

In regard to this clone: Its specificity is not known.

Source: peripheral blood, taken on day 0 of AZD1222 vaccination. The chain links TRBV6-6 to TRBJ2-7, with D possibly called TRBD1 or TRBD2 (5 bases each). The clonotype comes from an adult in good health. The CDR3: CASSPGVDITYEQYF. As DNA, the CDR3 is TGTGCCAGCAGTCCCGGGGTGGACATAACCTACGAGCAGTACTTC.